This TCR beta chain stems from a study of blood T cell repertoires in COVID-19. Overall study: Samples representing acute and convalescent COVID-19 were sourced from the United States, Italy and Spain. T cells, B-cell-depleted T cells, or PBMCs supplied cDNA or gDNA.

Study processing details: Amplification from reference gene primers served as the basis for estimated nucleated cell counts. The method was immunoSEQ multiplex PCR; TCRdb's version includes in-frame clones alone and lacks a portion of them. V, J and clone size were drawn from that table, and D and trimming were deduced from the DNA. The sample has around 60,000 clones, around 79% seen once. Trimming took 6 bases from V and 6 from J, leaving 18 bases between them. This CDR3 is 14 amino acids long. Per the germline V gene, CDR1 is MNHEY and CDR2 is SMNVEV (reference sequence). This clonotype was obtained from a human donor in a cohort sampled during active COVID-19. The rearrangement joins TRBV27 to TRBJ2-7; D perhaps matches TRBD2 (6 bases). The sample consisted of peripheral blood. This chain's CDR3 is CASSQPSLAPEQYF. The CDR3 DNA follows: TGTGCCAGCAGCCAGCCCTCTCTAGCGCCCGAGCAGTACTTC.